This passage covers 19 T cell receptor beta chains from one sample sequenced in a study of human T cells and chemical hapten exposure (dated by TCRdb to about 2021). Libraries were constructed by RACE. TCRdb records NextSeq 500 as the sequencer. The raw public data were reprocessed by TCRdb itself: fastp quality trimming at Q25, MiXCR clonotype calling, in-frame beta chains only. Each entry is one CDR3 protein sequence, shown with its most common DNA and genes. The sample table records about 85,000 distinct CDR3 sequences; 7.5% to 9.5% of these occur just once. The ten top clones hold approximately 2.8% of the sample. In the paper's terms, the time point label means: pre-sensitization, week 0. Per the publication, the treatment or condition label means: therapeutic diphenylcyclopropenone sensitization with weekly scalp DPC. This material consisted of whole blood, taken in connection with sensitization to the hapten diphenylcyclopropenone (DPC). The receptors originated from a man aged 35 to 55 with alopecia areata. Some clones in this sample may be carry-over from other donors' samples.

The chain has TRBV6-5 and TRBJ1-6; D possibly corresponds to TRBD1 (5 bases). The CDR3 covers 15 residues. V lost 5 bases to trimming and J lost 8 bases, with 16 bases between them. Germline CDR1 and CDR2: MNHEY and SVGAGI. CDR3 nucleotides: TGTGCCAGCAGTCGACCCGGGACGGTAGATTCACCCCTCCACTTT. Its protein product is CASSRPGTVDSPLHF.

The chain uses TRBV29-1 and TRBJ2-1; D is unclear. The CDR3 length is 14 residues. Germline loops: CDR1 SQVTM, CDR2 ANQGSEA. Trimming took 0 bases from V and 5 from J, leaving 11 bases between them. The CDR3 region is CSVEDYPSDNEQFF. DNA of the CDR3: TGCAGCGTTGAAGACTACCCATCAGACAATGAGCAGTTCTTC.

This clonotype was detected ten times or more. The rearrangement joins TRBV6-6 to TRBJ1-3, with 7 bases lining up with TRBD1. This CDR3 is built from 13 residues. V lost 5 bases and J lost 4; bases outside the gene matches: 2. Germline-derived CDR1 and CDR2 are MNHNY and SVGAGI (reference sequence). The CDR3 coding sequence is TGTGCCAGCAGTCCGGGACAGGGAAACACCATATATTTT. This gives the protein CASSPGQGNTIYF.

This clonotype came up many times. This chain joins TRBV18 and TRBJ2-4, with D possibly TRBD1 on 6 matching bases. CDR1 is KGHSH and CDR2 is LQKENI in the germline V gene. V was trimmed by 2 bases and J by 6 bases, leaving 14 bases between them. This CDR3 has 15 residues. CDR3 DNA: TGTGCCAGCTCACCAACAGAGGGGGATCTAAACATTCAGTACTTC. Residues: CASSPTEGDLNIQYF.

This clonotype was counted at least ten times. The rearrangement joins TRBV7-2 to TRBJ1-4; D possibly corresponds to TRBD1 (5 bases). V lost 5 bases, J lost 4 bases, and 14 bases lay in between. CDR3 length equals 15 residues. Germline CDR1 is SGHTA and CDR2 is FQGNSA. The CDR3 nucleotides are TGTGCCAGCAGCCGAAGACAGACCCTTAATGAAAAACTGTTTTTT. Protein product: CASSRRQTLNEKLFF. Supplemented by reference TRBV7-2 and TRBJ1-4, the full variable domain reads GAGVSQSPSNKVTEKGKDVELRCDPISGHTALYWYRQSLGQGLEFLIYFQGNSAPDKSGLPSDRFSAERTGGSVSTLTIQRTQQEDSAVYLCASSRRQTLNEKLFFGSGTQLSVL.

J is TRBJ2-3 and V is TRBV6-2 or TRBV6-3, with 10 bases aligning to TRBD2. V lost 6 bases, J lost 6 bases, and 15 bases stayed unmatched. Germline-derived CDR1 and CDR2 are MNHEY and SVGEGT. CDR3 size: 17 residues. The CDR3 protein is CASSPQSGRAQGDTQYF. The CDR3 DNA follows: TGTGCCAGCAGCCCCCAAAGCGGGAGGGCCCAAGGTGATACGCAGTATTTT.

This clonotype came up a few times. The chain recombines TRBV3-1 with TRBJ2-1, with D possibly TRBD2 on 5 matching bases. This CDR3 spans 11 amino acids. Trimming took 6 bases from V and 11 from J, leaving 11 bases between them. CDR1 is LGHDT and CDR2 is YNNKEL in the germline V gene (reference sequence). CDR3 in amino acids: CASRDSLKQFF. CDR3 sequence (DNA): TGTGCCAGCAGGGACTCCTTAAAGCAGTTCTTC.

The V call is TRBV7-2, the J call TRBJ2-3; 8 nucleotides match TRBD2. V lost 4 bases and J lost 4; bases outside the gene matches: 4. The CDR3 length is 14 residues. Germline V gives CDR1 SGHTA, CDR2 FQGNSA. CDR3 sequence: CASSWGTSPDTQYF. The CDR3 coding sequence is TGTGCCAGCAGCTGGGGGACTAGTCCAGATACGCAGTATTTT. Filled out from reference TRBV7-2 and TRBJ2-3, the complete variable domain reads GAGVSQSPSNKVTEKGKDVELRCDPISGHTALYWYRQSLGQGLEFLIYFQGNSAPDKSGLPSDRFSAERTGGSVSTLTIQRTQQEDSAVYLCASSWGTSPDTQYFGPGTRLTVL.

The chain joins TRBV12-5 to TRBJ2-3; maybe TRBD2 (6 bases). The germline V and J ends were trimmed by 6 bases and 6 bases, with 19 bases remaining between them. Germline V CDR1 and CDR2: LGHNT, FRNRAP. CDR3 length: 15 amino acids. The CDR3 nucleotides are TGTGCTAGTGGCCCCGGGACCCCAGGGAGGGATACGCAGTATTTT. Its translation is CASGPGTPGRDTQYF.

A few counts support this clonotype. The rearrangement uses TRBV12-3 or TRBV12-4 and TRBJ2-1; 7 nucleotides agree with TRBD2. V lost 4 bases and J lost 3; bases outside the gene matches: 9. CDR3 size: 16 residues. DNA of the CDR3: TGTGCCAGCAGTTGGCGGGGCGGGAGATTCTACAATGAGCAGTTCTTC. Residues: CASSWRGGRFYNEQFF.

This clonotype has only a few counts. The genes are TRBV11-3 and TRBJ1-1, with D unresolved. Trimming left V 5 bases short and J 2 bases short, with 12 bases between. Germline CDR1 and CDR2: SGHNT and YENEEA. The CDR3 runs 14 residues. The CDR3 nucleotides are TGTGCCAGCAGCCAAAAGGTCTTAAACACTGAAGCTTTCTTT. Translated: CASSQKVLNTEAFF.

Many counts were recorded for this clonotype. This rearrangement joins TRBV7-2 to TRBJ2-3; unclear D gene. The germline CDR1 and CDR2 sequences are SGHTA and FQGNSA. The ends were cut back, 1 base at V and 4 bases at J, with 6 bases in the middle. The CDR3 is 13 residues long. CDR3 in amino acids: CASSLVWADTQYF. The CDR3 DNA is TGTGCCAGCAGCTTAGTTTGGGCAGATACGCAGTATTTT. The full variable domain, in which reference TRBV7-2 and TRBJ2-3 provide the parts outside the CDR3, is GAGVSQSPSNKVTEKGKDVELRCDPISGHTALYWYRQSLGQGLEFLIYFQGNSAPDKSGLPSDRFSAERTGGSVSTLTIQRTQQEDSAVYLCASSLVWADTQYFGPGTRLTVL.

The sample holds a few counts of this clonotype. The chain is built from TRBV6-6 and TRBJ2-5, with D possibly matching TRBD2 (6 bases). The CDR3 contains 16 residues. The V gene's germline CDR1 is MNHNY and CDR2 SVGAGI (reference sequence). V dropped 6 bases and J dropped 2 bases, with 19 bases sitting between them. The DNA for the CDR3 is TGTGCCAGCAGAACGACCGGGAGCTACCTTCAAGAGACCCAGTACTTC. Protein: CASRTTGSYLQETQYF.

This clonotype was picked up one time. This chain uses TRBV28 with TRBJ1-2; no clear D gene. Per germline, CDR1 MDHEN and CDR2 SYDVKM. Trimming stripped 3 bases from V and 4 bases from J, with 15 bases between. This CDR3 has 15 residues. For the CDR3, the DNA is TGTGCCAGCAGTTTCACCCGGGCGGCTTCCTATGGCTACACCTTC. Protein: CASSFTRAASYGYTF.

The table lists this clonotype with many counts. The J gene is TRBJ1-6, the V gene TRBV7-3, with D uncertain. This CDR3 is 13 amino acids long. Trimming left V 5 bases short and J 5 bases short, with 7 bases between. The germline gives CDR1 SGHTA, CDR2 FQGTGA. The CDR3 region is CASSLQHNSPLHF. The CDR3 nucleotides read TGTGCCAGCAGCCTTCAACATAATTCACCCCTCCACTTT.

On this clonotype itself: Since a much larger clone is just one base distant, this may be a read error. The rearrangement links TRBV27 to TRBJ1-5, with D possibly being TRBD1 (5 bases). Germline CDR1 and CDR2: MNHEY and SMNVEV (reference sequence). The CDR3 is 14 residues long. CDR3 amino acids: CASRRGNSNQPHHF. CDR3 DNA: TGTGCCAGCAGGAGGGGTAATAGCAATCAGCCCCATCATTTT.

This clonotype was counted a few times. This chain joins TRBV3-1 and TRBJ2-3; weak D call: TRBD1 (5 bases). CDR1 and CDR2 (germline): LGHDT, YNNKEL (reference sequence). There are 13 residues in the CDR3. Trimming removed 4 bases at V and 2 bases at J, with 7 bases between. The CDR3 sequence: CASSPTDTDTQYF. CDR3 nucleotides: TGTGCCAGCAGCCCGACAGACACAGATACGCAGTATTTT.

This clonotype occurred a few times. The CDR3 DNA is TGCGCCAGCAGCTTGGGGGATCCGGGGACCCAGTACTTC. It yields the protein CASSLGDPGTQYF. J is TRBJ2-5 and V is TRBV5-1; no clear D gene. Per germline, CDR1 SGHRS and CDR2 YFSETQ. This CDR3 comprises 13 residues. With 0 bases removed from V and 7 bases from J, the gap between germline ends came to 10 bases.

This CDR3 is CASSPRSGGFYEQYF. In DNA, the CDR3 is TGTGCCAGCAGTCCAAGGAGTGGGGGGTTTTACGAGCAGTACTTC. The chain combines TRBV27 with TRBJ2-7; D possibly corresponds to TRBD2 (6 bases). The CDR3 sequence is 15 residues long. Looked up from germline, CDR1 is MNHEY and CDR2 is SMNVEV (reference sequence). V was shortened by 5 bases and J by 4 bases, with 18 bases between the two germline ends.